Following are 31 T cell receptor beta chains from one sample sequenced in a study of cytomegalovirus exposure and HLA in healthy donors. Using immunoSEQ multiplex PCR, the repertoire was profiled, and TCRdb retains in-frame clones only, with some absent. The sample carries approximately 140,000 clones, about nine tenths recorded once. Sequencing input: PBMCs. Receptors were obtained from a man younger than 35 in good health and CMV-seronegative.

The sample holds one count of this clone. The chain employs TRBV6-1 and TRBJ2-2; 8 nucleotides align to TRBD1. This CDR3 region has 16 residues. After removal of 3 bases from V and 1 base from J, the junction contained 4 bases not matched to a gene. CDR1 is MNHNS and CDR2 is SASEGT in the germline V gene. The CDR3 reads CASSDFGQGNTGELFF. The CDR3 nucleotides read TGTGCCAGCAGTGATTTCGGACAGGGGAACACCGGGGAGCTGTTTTTT.

V and J are TRBV7-2 and TRBJ2-1; no firm D call. CDR1 and CDR2 from the germline V gene are SGHTA and FQGNSA. With 5 bases removed from V and 3 bases from J, the gap between germline ends came to 14 bases. The CDR3 is 15 amino acids. The CDR3 nucleotides read TGTGCCAGCAGCCCCGAGCTCTCTTACTACAATGAGCAGTTCTTC. Amino acid sequence: CASSPELSYYNEQFF.

The rearrangement links TRBV7-9 to TRBJ1-5, with 7 bases fitting TRBD1. The CDR3 has 13 residues. Trimming took 5 bases from V and 5 from J; bases not matched to a gene: 3. CDR1 and CDR2 from the germline V gene are SEHNR and FQNEAQ (reference sequence). The CDR3 DNA reads TGTGCCAGCAGCCTTACAGGGGATCAGCCCCAGCATTTT. Residues: CASSLTGDQPQHF.

In DNA form, the CDR3 reads TGTGCCAGCTCACCGGGACTTTCAGAAGAGACCCAGTACTTC. Translated: CASSPGLSEETQYF. The chain joins TRBV18 to TRBJ2-5; D possibly corresponds to TRBD2 (6 bases). Germline CDR1 and CDR2: KGHSH and LQKENI. The CDR3 is 14 amino acids. The V end lost 3 bases, the J end lost 3 bases, and 11 bases lay between the germline ends.

The gene calls are TRBV28 and TRBJ2-1; no definite D call. Looked up from germline, CDR1 is MDHEN and CDR2 is SYDVKM. This CDR3 contains 16 residues. Trimming pared 3 bases from V and 0 bases from J, leaving 12 bases between. In DNA, the CDR3 is TGTGCCAGCAGTTTCTTTGACTTTAGCTCCTACAATGAGCAGTTCTTC. Protein sequence: CASSFFDFSSYNEQFF.

The chain uses TRBV4-3 and TRBJ2-7; tentative D call: TRBD2 (5 bases). Germline values: CDR1 LGHNA, CDR2 YSLEER. CDR3 length equals 16 residues. With 1 base removed from V and 2 bases from J, the gap between germline ends came to 15 bases. The CDR3 here is CASSQGPGSATYEQYF. CDR3 sequence (DNA): TGCGCCAGCAGCCAAGGCCCGGGGTCCGCCACCTACGAGCAGTACTTC.

The gene calls are TRBV2 and TRBJ2-7; 7 nucleotides match TRBD2. Germline trimming cut 4 bases from V and 2 bases from J; bases unmatched to any gene: 8. CDR3 size: 15 residues. Germline V lookup: CDR1 SNHLY, CDR2 FYNNEI. CDR3 loop: CASSGVGGFTYEQYF. Here the CDR3 DNA reads TGTGCCAGCAGTGGTGTCGGGGGGTTTACCTACGAGCAGTACTTC.

This clone has more than one count but fewer than ten. V and J are TRBV10-1 and TRBJ2-7; D unresolved. Germline-derived CDR1 and CDR2 are WNHNN and SYGVQD (reference sequence). Trimming removed 3 bases at V and 3 bases at J, with 9 bases between. This CDR3 region has 13 residues. The CDR3 DNA is TGCGCCAGCAGTGAAATCCTAGGCTACGAGCAGTACTTC. Amino acids: CASSEILGYEQYF.

The chain uses TRBV9 and TRBJ1-2; the D is unclear. CDR1 is SGDLS, CDR2 YYNGEE, per germline. V gave up 3 bases and J gave up 6 bases, with 6 bases separating them. This CDR3 has 11 residues. The CDR3 bases are TGTGCCAGCAGCGCCCGTAATGGCTACACCTTC. This encodes CASSARNGYTF. Drawing the rest from reference TRBV9 and TRBJ1-2, the complete variable domain is DSGVTQTPKHLITATGQRVTLRCSPRSGDLSVYWYQQSLDQGLQFLIQYYNGEERAKGNILERFSAQQFPDLHSELNLSSLELGDSALYFCASSARNGYTFGSGTRLTVV.

The gene calls are TRBV15 and TRBJ1-5, with 9 bases fitting TRBD1. CDR3 size: 15 residues. Germline CDR1 reads LNHNV; CDR2 reads YYDKDF (reference sequence). The J segment lost 3 bases and the V segment lost 5 bases, leaving 5 bases of the junction unmatched. The CDR3 nucleotides are TGTGCCACCAGCGGGACAGGGTATCCCAATCAGCCCCAGCATTTT. This gives the protein CATSGTGYPNQPQHF.

The CDR3 DNA reads as TGCGCCAGCAGCTTCGGACAGGTGGAGGAAAAACTGTTTTTT. Translating it yields CASSFGQVEEKLFF. The V call is TRBV5-1, the J call TRBJ1-4; TRBD1 matches 7 bases. Germline V gives CDR1 SGHRS, CDR2 YFSETQ. CDR3 size: 14 residues. Trimming took 2 bases from V and 8 from J; bases not matched to a gene: 6.

This chain uses TRBV19 with TRBJ2-7, with 9 bases fitting TRBD2. This CDR3 comprises 17 residues. Germline assignment: CDR1 LNHDA and CDR2 SQIVND (reference sequence). V lost 5 bases, J lost 0 bases, and 11 bases stayed unmatched. CDR3 nucleotide sequence: TGTGCCAGTAGTCGGCGGGCTAGCGGGACTGACTCCTACGAGCAGTACTTC. It is translated as CASSRRASGTDSYEQYF.

At least ten counts were recorded for this clone. The chain employs TRBV6-5 and TRBJ2-2; perhaps TRBD1 as D (6 bases). The CDR3 contains 15 residues. V gave up 6 bases and J gave up 6 bases, with 17 bases separating them. CDR1 and CDR2 from the germline V gene are MNHEY and SVGAGI. CDR3 sequence reads: CASRTGSLEAGELFF. CDR3 in DNA: TGTGCCAGCAGAACAGGGTCATTAGAAGCCGGGGAGCTGTTTTTT.

The rearrangement joins TRBV7-2 to TRBJ2-3; 8 bases match TRBD2. Germline V CDR1 and CDR2: SGHTA, FQGNSA. J lost 2 bases, V lost 3 bases, and 4 bases had no gene match. CDR3 length: 15 residues. The CDR3 protein is CASSLRGAFTDTQYF. CDR3 in DNA: TGTGCCAGCAGCTTGCGGGGGGCCTTCACAGATACGCAGTATTTT.

J is TRBJ1-1 and V is TRBV19, with 8 bases matching TRBD1. The V segment lost 6 bases and the J segment 7 bases; nucleotides outside the gene matches: 13. The germline V gene encodes CDR1 LNHDA and CDR2 SQIVND (reference sequence). The CDR3 is made up of 15 amino acids. The CDR3 DNA is TGTGCCAGTAGGATGGGCAGGGGGCGAATAATTGAAGCTTTCTTT. Its protein product is CASRMGRGRIIEAFF.

This chain uses TRBV4-2 with TRBJ2-1; 11 positions match TRBD2. The CDR3 sequence is 17 residues long. Germline CDR1 is LGHNA and CDR2 is YNFKEQ. Trimming removed 1 base from V and 5 bases from J; junction bases left unmatched: 7. Here the CDR3 reads CASSQGPSGGNNNEQFF. CDR3 sequence (DNA): TGTGCCAGCAGCCAAGGGCCTAGCGGGGGGAACAACAATGAGCAGTTCTTC.

The V gene is TRBV5-6, the J gene TRBJ2-3, with 10 nucleotides matching TRBD2. The CDR3 is 16 amino acids. V was pared by 3 bases and J by 5 bases, with 9 bases of the junction left unmatched. Per germline, CDR1 SGHDT and CDR2 YYEEEE. The CDR3, as DNA: TGTGCCAGCAGCTCAGAGCGGGAGGGCCCCGTAGATACGCAGTATTTT. It specifies CASSSEREGPVDTQYF.

The chain joins TRBV18 to TRBJ2-6; no clear D gene. V lost 1 base and J lost 0, with 4 bases in between. Per germline, CDR1 KGHSH and CDR2 LQKENI. The CDR3 extends over 15 amino acids. CDR3 protein: CASSPLISGANVLTF. The CDR3 bases are TGTGCCAGCTCACCACTCATCTCTGGGGCCAACGTCCTGACTTTC. The whole variable domain, filled in from reference TRBV18 and TRBJ2-6, reads NAGVMQNPRHLVRRRGQEARLRCSPMKGHSHVYWYRQLPEEGLKFMVYLQKENIIDESGMPKERFSAEFPKEGPSILRIQQVVRGDSAAYFCASSPLISGANVLTFGAGSRLTVL.

This rearrangement joins TRBV27 to TRBJ2-7; TRBD2 matches at 7 bases. Germline lookup yields CDR1 MNHEY and CDR2 SMNVEV (reference sequence). The V and J ends lost 3 bases and 5 bases, in that order; junction bases with no gene match: 7. The CDR3 spans 14 residues. CDR3 sequence: CASSLGGVTDEQYF. In DNA form, the CDR3 reads TGTGCCAGCAGTTTGGGAGGGGTTACCGACGAGCAGTACTTC.

The V gene is TRBV25-1, the J gene TRBJ1-6, with D tentatively TRBD1 (6 bases). The V and J ends lost 0 bases and 8 bases respectively, with 11 bases between them. The CDR3 sequence is 15 residues long. Germline V gives CDR1 MGHDK, CDR2 SYGVNS. CDR3 sequence: CASSEYRGGDSPLHF. CDR3 DNA: TGTGCCAGCAGTGAATATCGGGGGGGCGATTCACCCCTCCACTTT.

The chain couples TRBV19 to TRBJ2-1, with 7 bases fitting TRBD1. V trimming: 3 bases; J trimming: 8 bases; junction bases outside the gene matches: 7. CDR3 length equals 14 residues. Germline loops: CDR1 LNHDA, CDR2 SQIVND (reference sequence). The CDR3 nucleotides read TGTGCCAGTAGTATTACAAGACAGGGTCATGAGCAGTTCTTC. Translated, it gives CASSITRQGHEQFF.

This chain connects TRBV5-1 to TRBJ1-3; D may be TRBD1 (5 bases). Between the trimmed V and J ends, which lost 4 bases and 1 base, there was a span of 9 bases. The V gene's germline CDR1 is SGHRS and CDR2 YFSETQ. The CDR3 loop spans 14 amino acids. In DNA, the CDR3 is TGCGCCAGCAGCATTTCAGGGTCTGGAAACACCATATATTTT. It codes for CASSISGSGNTIYF.

The genes are TRBV28 and TRBJ2-7, with 10 bases matching TRBD2. Germline lookup yields CDR1 MDHEN and CDR2 SYDVKM. With 7 bases clipped from V and 3 bases from J, the junction kept 15 bases outside the gene matches. The CDR3 totals 17 residues. CDR3 residues: CASTPILAGVGNYEQYF. The CDR3 nucleotides read TGTGCCAGCACTCCGATCCTAGCGGGGGTTGGAAACTACGAGCAGTACTTC.

The J gene is TRBJ1-5, the V gene TRBV7-9, with D possibly TRBD1 on 5 matching bases. CDR1 and CDR2 (germline): SEHNR, FQNEAQ (reference sequence). V was clipped by 1 base and J by 0 bases, with 16 bases between them. The CDR3 covers 18 residues. The CDR3 loop is CASSLVVGALYSNQPQHF. The CDR3, as DNA: TGTGCCAGCAGCTTAGTGGTAGGGGCCCTGTATAGCAATCAGCCCCAGCATTTT. Looking up the rest from reference TRBV7-9 and TRBJ1-5 gives the full variable domain: DTGVSQNPRHKITKRGQNVTFRCDPISEHNRLYWYRQTLGQGPEFLTYFQNEAQLEKSRLLSDRFSAERPKGSFSTLEIQRTEQGDSAMYLCASSLVVGALYSNQPQHFGDGTRLSIL.

This chain connects TRBV4-3 to TRBJ2-3; no reliable D call. Germline CDR1 is LGHNA and CDR2 is YSLEER. The CDR3 totals 13 residues. The V end lost 2 bases, the J end lost 5 bases, and 8 bases lay between the germline ends. The CDR3: CASSQNFGDTQYF. CDR3 bases: TGCGCCAGCAGCCAAAACTTTGGAGATACGCAGTATTTT.

As DNA, the CDR3 is TGTGCCAGCGGGGCTGAAGTAACAGGGGTCACCTACGAGCAGTACTTC. This sequence encodes CASGAEVTGVTYEQYF. This chain uses TRBV2 with TRBJ2-7, with 7 bases lining up with TRBD1. V shed 8 bases, J shed 2 bases, and the junction held 15 bases outside the gene matches. From germline, CDR1 is SNHLY and CDR2 FYNNEI. This CDR3 comprises 16 residues.

V is TRBV10-3 and J is TRBJ1-1, with D hard to call. The CDR3 runs 17 residues. Trimming removed 10 bases from V and 4 bases from J, with 28 bases in between. Germline V gene data show CDR1 as ENHRY and CDR2 as SYGVKD. This CDR3 reads CATVPGPFPGEGTEAFF. CDR3 nucleotide sequence: TGTGCCACCGTACCGGGTCCTTTTCCCGGGGAGGGCACTGAAGCTTTCTTT.

The rearrangement joins TRBV2 to TRBJ1-5, with D possibly matching TRBD1 (6 bases). Trimming pared 8 bases from V and 0 bases from J, leaving 8 bases between. The V gene's germline CDR1 is SNHLY and CDR2 FYNNEI. The CDR3 consists of 13 residues. The CDR3 protein is CASGQNSNQPQHF. The CDR3 DNA reads TGTGCCAGCGGACAGAATAGCAATCAGCCCCAGCATTTT.

This clone was picked up one time. The V call is TRBV4-1, the J call TRBJ1-4; D is ambiguous. The CDR3 covers 16 residues. Germline assignment: CDR1 MGHRA and CDR2 YSYEKL. Trimming left V 0 bases short and J 11 bases short, with 19 bases between. CDR3 DNA sequence: TGCGCCAGCAGCCAAGACCTTTCGGGAGTTTCAAGGAAACTGTTTTTT. Its translation: CASSQDLSGVSRKLFF.

The rearrangement links TRBV2 to TRBJ2-3, with TRBD1 as a possible D gene (5 bases). Per the germline V gene, CDR1 is SNHLY and CDR2 is FYNNEI. V was clipped by 4 bases and J by 2 bases, with 22 bases between them. This CDR3 region has 18 residues. CDR3 amino acids: CASSASAGWAQNTDTQYF. The DNA for the CDR3 is TGTGCCAGCAGTGCAAGCGCAGGGTGGGCACAAAACACAGATACGCAGTATTTT.

CDR3 region: CASSDNRGGGELFF. The CDR3 DNA is TGTGCCAGCAGCGACAACAGGGGAGGCGGGGAGCTGTTTTTT. This chain joins TRBV7-6 and TRBJ2-2; the D gene is possibly TRBD1 (7 bases). There are 14 residues in the CDR3. V lost 5 bases and J lost 7, with 14 bases in between. Germline lookup yields CDR1 SGHVS and CDR2 FNYEAQ.